These 3 T cell receptor beta chains were all obtained from the same sample, sequenced in a study of shared clonotypes between healthy human individuals. The repertoire was sequenced with immunoSEQ multiplex PCR; TCRdb's copy has only in-frame clones and lacks some. The data contain about 2.1 million clones, roughly 95% of them seen just once; the ten biggest clones take up over 1.5%. Naive CD8 cells lacked CD45RO and underwent positive selection for CCR7, leaving out terminally differentiated effector memory CD45RA+ cells. The sequencing input was naive CD8+ T cells from PBMCs. The receptors were gathered from a man younger than 35 in good health. Some clones in this sample may be carry-over from other donors' samples.

The rearrangement uses TRBV19 and TRBJ1-5; no clear D. Trimming left V 3 bases short and J 0 bases short, with 9 bases between. Germline assignment: CDR1 LNHDA and CDR2 SQIVND (reference sequence). The CDR3 is made up of 15 amino acids. The CDR3 DNA follows: TGTGCCAGTAGTATTTGGGGTCATAGCAATCAGCCCCAGCATTTT. It is translated as CASSIWGHSNQPQHF.

V is TRBV6-5 and J is TRBJ1-1; 8 bases fit TRBD1. The length of the CDR3 is 11 residues. With V trimmed by 7 bases and J by 10 bases, 5 bases remained unmatched. The V gene's germline CDR1 is MNHEY and CDR2 SVGAGI. Written as DNA, the CDR3 is TGTGCCAGCAATGACAGGGGTCGAGCTTTCTTT. Its translation is CASNDRGRAFF.

The chain couples TRBV28 to TRBJ2-1; TRBD1 aligns across 8 bases. This CDR3 has 21 amino acids. CDR1 MDHEN and CDR2 SYDVKM come from the germline V gene. The junction had 31 bases not matched to a gene; V was cut back by 6 bases and J by 9 bases. The CDR3 bases are TGTGCCAGCAGCTACCTCTCCACTGGAAGCCGGACAGGGATCATTTCGGGTGAGCAGTTCTTC. Translating gives CASSYLSTGSRTGIISGEQFF.